One sample yielded the 24 T cell receptor gamma chains listed below, sequenced in a study of γδ T cells in repeated Plasmodium falciparum infection. TCRdb reanalysed the multiplex PCR reads with CATT. The sample has over 25,000 gamma-chain clones, roughly 3.1% seen once. Flow sorting of PBMC yielded separate Vgamma9/Vdelta2+ and Vdelta2-negative gammadelta T cell populations for bulk repertoire analysis. The sequenced sample consisted of gamma-delta T cells from blood. These receptors came from a pool of human donors (malaria-infected and uninfected, not separated).

This clone was found many times. TCRdb assigns this DNA the protein of a much larger clone, which departs from its translation at residue 13; this likely reflects a read error, and the protein shown comes from translating the DNA. V usage is TRGV9 and J usage is TRGJP. Germline CDR1 reads GITISATS; CDR2 reads ISYDGTV (reference sequence). This CDR3 contains 15 residues. The CDR3 DNA follows: TGTGCCTTGTGGACATTAGAGTTGGGCAAAAAAATCAGGGTATTT. Translating gives CALWTLELGKKIRVF.

This clone has a count of ten or more. The protein in TCRdb stems from a much larger clone and differs at residue 5 from this DNA's translation, likely a read error; here the protein is translated from the DNA. V and J are TRGV9 and TRGJ1 or TRGJ2. Here the J gene was assigned by germline matching of the DNA, as TCRdb has none. Per germline, CDR1 GITISATS and CDR2 ISYDGTV (reference sequence). This CDR3 has 14 amino acids. CDR3 bases: TGTGCCTTGTGGGGGGTGCGGGGTTATTATAAGAAACTCTTT. It yields the protein CALWGVRGYYKKLF.

This clone was seen more than once but under ten times. This likely traces to a read error, being one base from a far larger clone. The sample holds other DNA sequences that translate to the same CDR3. The chain joins TRGV9 to TRGJ1 or TRGJ2. Matching the DNA to germline supplied the J gene, which TCRdb does not give. Germline CDR1 and CDR2: GITISATS and ISYDGTV (reference sequence). This CDR3 spans 14 amino acids. The CDR3 coding sequence is TGTGCCTTGTGGGAGGTGCAGCCCCATTACAAGAAACTCTTT. This translates into CALWEVQPHYKKLF.

This clone was seen ten or more times. A far larger clone is off by one base, so a read error is likely. The same CDR3 is also encoded by other DNA sequences in this sample. There is no J gene call, but TRGV9 is given as the V gene. The germline CDR1 and CDR2 sequences are GITISATS and ISYDGTV (reference sequence). This CDR3 is 15 amino acids long. The CDR3 protein is CALWDQELGKKIKVF. The CDR3 coding sequence is TGTGCCTTGTGGGACCAAGAGTTGGGCAAAAAAATCAAAGTATTT.

This clone was detected only a few times. This likely came from a read error, as a far larger clone is one base away. Other DNA sequences from this sample encode an identical CDR3 as well. V gene TRGV9 combines with J gene TRGJ1 or TRGJ2. The J gene, left out of TCRdb, was set here by checking the DNA against germline. J gave up 3 bases and V 12 bases, and 17 bases lay outside the gene matches. This CDR3 region has 14 residues. Germline values: CDR1 GITISATS, CDR2 ISYDGTV (reference sequence). Here the CDR3 reads CALTRPPGYYKKLF. CDR3 DNA: TGTGCCCTGACTCGGCCCCCTGGTTATTATAAGAAACTCTTT.

This clone was seen only a few times. One base separates it from a far larger clone, so it is likely a read error. The sample holds other DNA sequences that translate to the same CDR3. The CDR3 sequence is CALWEVIRQELGKKIKVF. CDR3 nucleotide sequence: TGTGCCTTGTGGGAGGTTATTCGGCAAGAGTTGGGCAAAAAAATCAAGGTGTTT. The V gene call is TRGV9, and the J gene call is absent. The CDR3 has 18 residues. Germline CDR1 is GITISATS and CDR2 is ISYDGTV (reference sequence).

TRGV9 is the V gene, and the J gene was not called. CDR1 and CDR2 (germline): GITISATS, ISYDGTV (reference sequence). The CDR3 consists of 16 residues. The CDR3 loop reads CALWAVPALGTKIMVF. CDR3 DNA: TGTGCCTTGTGGGCGGTGCCAGCGTTGGGCACCAAAATCATGGTATTT.

This clone was counted ten times or more. In DNA form, the CDR3 reads TGTGCCACCTGGGATAGGCTGAATTATAAGAAACTCTTT. It encodes CATWDRLNYKKLF. The rearrangement joins TRGV8 to TRGJ1 or TRGJ2. The CDR3 consists of 13 residues. The V gene's germline CDR1 is VENAVY and CDR2 YDSYNSRV. The trim removed 0 bases at V and 5 bases at J, leaving 4 bases unmatched.

As for this clone: The TCRdb protein comes from a much larger clone and disagrees with this DNA's translation at residue 11, likely due to a read error; the protein given here is derived from the DNA. Other DNA sequences from this sample encode an identical CDR3 as well. The V call is TRGV9, the J call TRGJP2. Here the J gene came from matching the DNA to germline, since TCRdb omits it. CDR1 and CDR2 from the germline V gene are GITISATS and ISYDGTV (reference sequence). CDR3 length equals 15 residues. CDR3 DNA sequence: TGTGCCTTGTGGGAGCCGGTCGGTAGTGATTGCATCAAGACGTTT. Encoded protein: CALWEPVGSDCIKTF.

This chain joins TRGV9 and TRGJP. TCRdb supplies no J gene; here it was assigned by aligning the nucleotide sequence to germline. The CDR3 has 18 residues. Per germline, CDR1 GITISATS and CDR2 ISYDGTV (reference sequence). V dropped 4 bases and J dropped 6; count of bases not matched to a gene: 12. CDR3 protein: CALWEIPQPELGKKIKVF. The CDR3 DNA reads TGTGCCTTGTGGGAAATCCCCCAGCCAGAGTTGGGCAAAAAAATCAAGGTATTT.

As regards this clone: A far larger clone is a single base away, which makes a read error likely. This sample also contains other DNA sequences that code for the same CDR3. The rearrangement uses TRGV4 and TRGJ1 or TRGJ2. The J gene, absent from TCRdb, was called here by matching the DNA to germline. The germline gives CDR1 EGSTGY, CDR2 YDSYTSSV. This CDR3 comprises 14 residues. The CDR3 spells CATWDGPFYYKKLF. The CDR3 DNA reads TGCGCCACCTGGGATGGGCCTTTTTATTATAAGAAACTCTTT.

This clone was seen at least ten times. A single base is all that separates this from a far larger clone, so a read error is likely. The sample contains more than one DNA sequence encoding this CDR3. CDR3 protein: CALWEWYYKKLF. The CDR3 nucleotides read TGTGCCTTGTGGGAGTGGTATTATAAGAAGCTCTTT. V gene TRGV9 combines with J gene TRGJ1 or TRGJ2. This CDR3 has 12 amino acids. CDR1 is GITISATS and CDR2 is ISYDGTV in the germline V gene (reference sequence).

This clone was counted ten times or more. The J gene is TRGJ1 or TRGJ2, the V gene TRGV8. TCRdb supplies no J gene; here it was assigned by aligning the nucleotide sequence to germline. CDR1 and CDR2 from the germline V gene are VENAVY and YDSYNSRV. V gave up 4 bases and J gave up 7 bases; unmatched junction bases: 10. This CDR3 comprises 13 residues. The CDR3 nucleotides read TGTGCCACCTGGGAACTGAGAAGGTATAAGAAACTCTTT. Translating gives CATWELRRYKKLF.

This clone was seen a few times. It differs at one base from a far larger clone, so likely a read error. Other DNA variants within this sample encode the same CDR3. The V gene was identified as TRGV9, while no J gene was called. CDR1 and CDR2 from the germline V gene are GITISATS and ISYDGTV (reference sequence). The CDR3 has 14 residues. In DNA, the CDR3 is TGTGCCTTGTGGGAGGTGCACGGTGATTGGATCAAAACGTTT. This translates into CALWEVHGDWIKTF.

This clone was counted at least ten times. The TCRdb record carries a much larger clone's protein, which differs from this DNA's translation at residue 4; a read error is the likely cause, and the protein listed here is the DNA translation. CDR3 amino acids: CALRESPEVYYKKLF. The CDR3 DNA reads as TGTGCCTTGCGGGAGTCCCCGGAGGTTTATTATAAGAAACTCTTT. The chain recombines TRGV9 with TRGJ1 or TRGJ2. TCRdb offers no J gene call, so here the DNA was matched to germline to obtain one. Germline CDR1 and CDR2: GITISATS and ISYDGTV (reference sequence). The length of the CDR3 is 15 residues.

Comments on this clone: With a far larger clone one base away, a read error is the likely cause. The same CDR3 arises from other DNA sequences in this sample as well. The V segment is TRGV9, and no J call was made. Per the germline V gene, CDR1 is GITISATS and CDR2 is ISYDGTV (reference sequence). The CDR3 consists of 18 residues. The CDR3 here is CALWEVGSQELGKKIKVF. CDR3 DNA sequence: TGTGCCTTGTGGGAGGTGGGCTCTCAAGAGTTGGGCAAAAAAATCAAGGTGTTT.

This clone was observed many times. The mismatch at residue 2 between this DNA's translation and the TCRdb protein of a much larger clone likely reflects a read error; the protein shown is translated from the DNA. The chain has TRGV9 and TRGJ1 or TRGJ2. The CDR3 is 15 amino acids. CDR1 and CDR2 (germline): GITISATS, ISYDGTV (reference sequence). CDR3 protein: CTLWESPEVYYKKLF. Written as DNA, the CDR3 is TGTACCTTGTGGGAGTCCCCGGAGGTTTATTATAAGAAACTCTTT.

This clone was counted ten times or more. V gene TRGV3 combines with J gene TRGJ1 or TRGJ2. V lost 0 bases to trimming and J lost 3 bases; unmatched junction nucleotides: 8. The length of the CDR3 is 15 residues. From germline, CDR1 is VTNTFY and CDR2 YDVSTARD (reference sequence). In DNA form, the CDR3 reads TGTGCCACCTGGGACAGGCGGGAATTTTATTATAAGAAACTCTTT. It encodes CATWDRREFYYKKLF.

With respect to this clone: This DNA translates differently at residue 12 from the TCRdb protein, which is that of a much larger clone; a read error is likely, and the protein shown is the DNA's own translation. In DNA, the CDR3 is TGTGCCTTGTGGGAGGTGTCGAAGCTTTGGTTCGAGATATTT. Amino acid sequence: CALWEVSKLWFEIF. The J gene has no call, while the V gene is TRGV9. This CDR3 is built from 14 residues. Per germline, CDR1 GITISATS and CDR2 ISYDGTV (reference sequence).

Ten or more counts support this clone. A read error is likely here: a far larger clone is one base away. Distinct nucleotide sequences in the sample also encode this CDR3. This chain connects TRGV9 to TRGJ1 or TRGJ2. TCRdb does not report a J gene; here it was assigned by matching the DNA to germline references. There are 13 residues in the CDR3. V lost 3 bases, J lost 7 bases, and 9 bases stayed unmatched. Germline V CDR1 and CDR2: GITISATS, ISYDGTV (reference sequence). The DNA of the CDR3 is TGTGCCTTGTGGGAGCCCTTGTGGTATAAGAAACTCTTT. It translates to CALWEPLWYKKLF.

This clone was seen repeatedly, ten times or more. The protein TCRdb lists belongs to a much larger clone and differs from this DNA's translation at residue 3, which points to a read error; the protein shown is made from the DNA. The V gene is TRGV4, the J gene TRGJ1 or TRGJ2. The J gene, absent from TCRdb, was called here by matching the DNA to germline. The V gene's germline CDR1 is EGSTGY and CDR2 YDSYTSSV. The CDR3 is 13 residues long. CDR3 DNA sequence: TGTGCCCCCTGGGATAGTATGAGTTATAAGAAACTCTTT. This translates into CAPWDSMSYKKLF.

This clone was counted between two and nine times. Since a far larger clone is one base different, this is likely a read error. The J segment was not called; the V segment is TRGV3. This CDR3 contains 11 residues. Germline V gives CDR1 VTNTFY, CDR2 YDVSTARD (reference sequence). The CDR3 here is CATWDRRCKLF. CDR3 sequence (DNA): TGTGCCACCTGGGACAGGCGCTGCAAACTCTTT.

This clone has a count of ten or more. The protein in TCRdb stems from a much larger clone and differs at residue 12 from this DNA's translation, likely a read error; here the protein is translated from the DNA. The V and J genes are TRGV3 and TRGJ1 or TRGJ2. The CDR3 spans 15 residues. Germline V gene sequence: CDR1 VTNTFY, CDR2 YDVSTARD (reference sequence). Trimming took 2 bases from V and 11 from J; bases not matched to a gene: 18. The chain's CDR3 is CATWDITHGVYEKLF. In DNA, the CDR3 is TGTGCCACCTGGGACATCACCCATGGAGTATATGAGAAACTCTTT.

The table lists this clone with many counts. TCRdb's protein for this DNA is that of a much larger clone and differs from the translation at residue 11, likely a read error; the protein shown is the DNA translation. The V gene is TRGV4, but the J gene lacks a call. The CDR3 contains 13 residues. From germline, CDR1 is EGSTGY and CDR2 YDSYTSSV. As DNA, the CDR3 is TGTGCCACCTGGGTACTATATTATTATAAGAATCTCTTT. It codes for CATWVLYYYKNLF.